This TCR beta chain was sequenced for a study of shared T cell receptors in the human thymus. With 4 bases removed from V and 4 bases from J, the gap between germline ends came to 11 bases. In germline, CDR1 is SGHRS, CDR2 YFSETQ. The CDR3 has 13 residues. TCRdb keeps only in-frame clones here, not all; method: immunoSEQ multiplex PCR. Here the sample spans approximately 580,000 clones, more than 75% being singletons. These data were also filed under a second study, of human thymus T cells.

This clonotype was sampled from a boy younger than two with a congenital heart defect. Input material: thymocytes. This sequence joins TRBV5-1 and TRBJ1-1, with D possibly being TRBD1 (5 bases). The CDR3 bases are TGCGCCAGCAGCCCGATGGGGGGCACTGAAGCTTTCTTT. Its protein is CASSPMGGTEAFF.